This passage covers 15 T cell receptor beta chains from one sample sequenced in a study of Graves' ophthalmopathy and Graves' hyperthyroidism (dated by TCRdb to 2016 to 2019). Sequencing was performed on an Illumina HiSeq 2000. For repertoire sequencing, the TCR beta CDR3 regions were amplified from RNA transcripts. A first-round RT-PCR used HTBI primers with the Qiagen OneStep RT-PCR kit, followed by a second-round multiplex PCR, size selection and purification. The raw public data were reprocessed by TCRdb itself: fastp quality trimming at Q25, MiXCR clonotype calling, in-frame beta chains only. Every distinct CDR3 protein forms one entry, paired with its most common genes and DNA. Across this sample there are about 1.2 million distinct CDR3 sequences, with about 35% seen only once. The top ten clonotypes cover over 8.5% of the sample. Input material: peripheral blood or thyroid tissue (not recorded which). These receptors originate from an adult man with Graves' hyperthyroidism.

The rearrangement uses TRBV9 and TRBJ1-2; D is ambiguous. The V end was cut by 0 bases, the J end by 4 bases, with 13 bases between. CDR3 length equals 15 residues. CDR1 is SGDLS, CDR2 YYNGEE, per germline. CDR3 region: CASSVDLSGGYGYTF. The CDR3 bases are TGTGCCAGCAGCGTAGATCTTTCGGGTGGCTATGGCTACACCTTC.

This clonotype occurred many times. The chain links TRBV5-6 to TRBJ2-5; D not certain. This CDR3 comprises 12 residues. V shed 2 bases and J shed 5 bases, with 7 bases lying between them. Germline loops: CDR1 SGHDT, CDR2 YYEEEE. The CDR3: CASSLGPETQYF. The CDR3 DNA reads TGTGCCAGCAGCTTAGGTCCGGAGACCCAGTACTTC.

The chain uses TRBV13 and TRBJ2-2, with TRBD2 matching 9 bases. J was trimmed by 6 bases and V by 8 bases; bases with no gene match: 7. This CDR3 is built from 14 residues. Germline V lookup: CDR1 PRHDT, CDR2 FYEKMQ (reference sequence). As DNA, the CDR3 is TGTGCCAGCTCCACTAGCGGGTTATCCGGGGAGCTGTTTTTT. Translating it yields CASSTSGLSGELFF.

The CDR3 reads CASSVGQGIYSPLHF. The CDR3 DNA reads as TGTGCCAGCAGTGTGGGACAGGGGATCTACTCACCCCTCCACTTT. The chain has TRBV6-6 and TRBJ1-6; 10 bases are a match to TRBD1. Germline V gene lookup returns CDR1 MNHNY and CDR2 SVGAGI (reference sequence). V dropped 5 bases and J dropped 10; count of bases not matched to a gene: 8. CDR3 length equals 15 residues.

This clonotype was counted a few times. The CDR3 nucleotides are TGCAGTGCAATGGACGGCCAGCCCCAGCATTTT. Amino acids: CSAMDGQPQHF. The rearrangement uses TRBV20-1 and TRBJ1-5; D call uncertain. The V end was cut by 6 bases, the J end by 7 bases, with 10 bases between. Germline values: CDR1 DFQATT, CDR2 SNEGSKA (reference sequence). CDR3 length: 11 residues.

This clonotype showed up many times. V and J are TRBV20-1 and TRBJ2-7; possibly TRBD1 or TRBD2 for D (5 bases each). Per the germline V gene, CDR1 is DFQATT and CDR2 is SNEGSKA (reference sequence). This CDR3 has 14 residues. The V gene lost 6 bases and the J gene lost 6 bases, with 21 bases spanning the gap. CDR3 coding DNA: TGCAGTGCCCCCACCGCAGCGGTGACAGTCGAGCAGTACTTC. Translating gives CSAPTAAVTVEQYF.

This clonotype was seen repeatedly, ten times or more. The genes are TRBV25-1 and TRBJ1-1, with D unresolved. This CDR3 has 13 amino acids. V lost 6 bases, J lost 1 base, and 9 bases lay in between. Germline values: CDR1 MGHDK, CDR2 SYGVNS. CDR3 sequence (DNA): TGTGCCAGCAGCCCGATGCCGAACACTGAAGCTTTCTTT. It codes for CASSPMPNTEAFF. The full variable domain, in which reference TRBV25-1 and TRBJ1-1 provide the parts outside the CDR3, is EADIYQTPRYLVIGTGKKITLECSQTMGHDKMYWYQQDPGMELHLIHYSYGVNSTEKGDLSSESTVSRIRTEHFPLTLESARPSHTSQYLCASSPMPNTEAFFGQGTRLTVV.

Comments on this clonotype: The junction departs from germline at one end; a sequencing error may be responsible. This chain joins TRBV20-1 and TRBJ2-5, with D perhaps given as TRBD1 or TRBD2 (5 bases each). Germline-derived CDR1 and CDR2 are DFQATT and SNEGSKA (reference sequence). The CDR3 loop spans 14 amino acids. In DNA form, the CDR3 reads TGCAGCGCTAGTAGGTCCGGGGCAGGCGAGACCCAGTACTTC. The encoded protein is CSASRSGAGETQYF.

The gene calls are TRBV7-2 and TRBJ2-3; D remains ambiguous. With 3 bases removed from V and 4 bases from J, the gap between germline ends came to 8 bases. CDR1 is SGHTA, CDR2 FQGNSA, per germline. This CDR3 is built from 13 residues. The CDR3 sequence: CASSFSSADTQYF. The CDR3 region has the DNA TGTGCCAGCAGCTTCAGTAGTGCAGATACGCAGTATTTT.

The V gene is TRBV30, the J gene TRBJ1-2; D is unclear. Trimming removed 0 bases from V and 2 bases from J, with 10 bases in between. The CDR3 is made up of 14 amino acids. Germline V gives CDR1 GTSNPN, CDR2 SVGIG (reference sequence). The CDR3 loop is CAWSVPVLNYGYTF. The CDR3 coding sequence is TGTGCCTGGAGTGTACCCGTCCTAAACTATGGCTACACCTTC.

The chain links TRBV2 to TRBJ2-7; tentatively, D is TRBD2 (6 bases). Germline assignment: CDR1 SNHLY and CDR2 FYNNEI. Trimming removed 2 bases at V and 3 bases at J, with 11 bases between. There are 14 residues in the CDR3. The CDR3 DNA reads TGTGCCAGCAGTGAACAGGGACTTTACTACGAGCAGTACTTC. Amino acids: CASSEQGLYYEQYF.

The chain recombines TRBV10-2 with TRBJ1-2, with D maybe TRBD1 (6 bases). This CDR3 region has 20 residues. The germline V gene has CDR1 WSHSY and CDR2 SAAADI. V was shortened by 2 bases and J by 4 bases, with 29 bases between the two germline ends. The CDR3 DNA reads TGCGCCAGCAGTGAGCCGGACAGTCTTTTAAACTATGGCTACACCTATGGCTACACCTTC. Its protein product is CASSEPDSLLNYGYTYGYTF.

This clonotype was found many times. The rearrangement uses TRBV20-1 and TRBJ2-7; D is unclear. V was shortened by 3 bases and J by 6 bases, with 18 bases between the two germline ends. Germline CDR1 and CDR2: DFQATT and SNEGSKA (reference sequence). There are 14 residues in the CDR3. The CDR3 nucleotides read TGCAGTGCTAGGGAGAATAGTGTTTCCAGCGAGCAGTACTTC. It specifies CSARENSVSSEQYF.

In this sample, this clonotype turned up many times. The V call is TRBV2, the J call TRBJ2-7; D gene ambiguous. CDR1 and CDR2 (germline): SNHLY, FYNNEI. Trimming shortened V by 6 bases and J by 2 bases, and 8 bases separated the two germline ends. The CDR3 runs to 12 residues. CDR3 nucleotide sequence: TGTGCCAGCAGCTCAGGTACCTACGAGCAGTACTTC. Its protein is CASSSGTYEQYF.

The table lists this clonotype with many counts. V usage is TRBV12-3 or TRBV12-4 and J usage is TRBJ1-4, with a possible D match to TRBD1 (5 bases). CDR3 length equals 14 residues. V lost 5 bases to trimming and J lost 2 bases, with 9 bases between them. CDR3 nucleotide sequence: TGTGCCAGCAGTCTGCGACAGACTAATGAAAAACTGTTTTTT. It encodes CASSLRQTNEKLFF.